This TCR beta chain came from a study of blood T cell repertoires in COVID-19. Germline loops: CDR1 SGHTS, CDR2 YDEGEE. Trimming removed 4 bases from V and 0 bases from J; junction bases left unmatched: 11. The CDR3 length is 17 residues. On this clone itself: Since a much larger clone is just one base distant, this may be a read error. This specimen includes other DNA sequences encoding the same CDR3.

This table comes from immunoSEQ multiplex PCR, and its TCRdb copy is limited to in-frame clones, with some not included. The sample consists of under 250,000 clones, around 89% of them appearing once. The chain carries TRBV5-8 and TRBJ2-3; 7 nucleotides line up with TRBD2. This sequence was found in a middle-aged woman with acute or convalescent COVID-19. The sample comprised peripheral blood. CDR3 protein: CASSQRLAGSSTDTQYF. The CDR3 DNA is TGTGCCAGCAGCCAGCGACTAGCAGGGTCTAGCACAGATACGCAGTATTTT.